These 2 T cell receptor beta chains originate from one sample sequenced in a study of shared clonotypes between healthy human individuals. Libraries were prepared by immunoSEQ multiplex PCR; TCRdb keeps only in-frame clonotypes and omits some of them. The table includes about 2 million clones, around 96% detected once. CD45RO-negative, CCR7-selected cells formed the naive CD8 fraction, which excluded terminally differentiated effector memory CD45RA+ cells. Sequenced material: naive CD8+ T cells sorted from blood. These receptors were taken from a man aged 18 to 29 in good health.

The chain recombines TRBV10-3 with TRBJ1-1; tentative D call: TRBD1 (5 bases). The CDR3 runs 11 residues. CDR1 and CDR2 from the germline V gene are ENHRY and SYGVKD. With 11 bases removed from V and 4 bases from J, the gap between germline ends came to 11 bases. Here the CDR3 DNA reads TGTGCCTCGGGGGGGACCACTGAAGCTTTCTTT. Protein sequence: CASGGTTEAFF.

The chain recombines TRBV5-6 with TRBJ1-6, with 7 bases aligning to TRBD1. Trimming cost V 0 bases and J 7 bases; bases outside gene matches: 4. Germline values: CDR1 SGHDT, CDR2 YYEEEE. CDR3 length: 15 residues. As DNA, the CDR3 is TGTGCCAGCAGCTTGGAGGGGGCATCAAATTCACCCCTCCACTTT. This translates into CASSLEGASNSPLHF. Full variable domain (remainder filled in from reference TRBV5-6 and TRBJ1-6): DAGVTQSPTHLIKTRGQQVTLRCSPKSGHDTVSWYQQALGQGPQFIFQYYEEEERQRGNFPDRFSGHQFPNYSSELNVNALLLGDSALYLCASSLEGASNSPLHFGNGTRLTVT.